These T cell receptor beta chains were read from a single sample in a study of shared clonotypes between healthy human individuals. Produced via immunoSEQ multiplex PCR; TCRdb's table is partial and in-frame only. The sample shows 2 million to 2.5 million clones, 85% to 95% of them seen only once. The material sequenced was naive CD4+ T cells from PBMCs. The receptors stem from a man in his late teens or twenties in good health. Some clones in this sample may be carry-over from other donors' samples. Each CDR3 is given with its conserved first and last residue. D genes are given only for firm matches.

>TRBJ2-1|TRBV9|-
CASSPQVGSSYNEQFF
TGTGCCAGCAGCCCTCAAGTCGGGAGTTCCTACAATGAGCAGTTCTTC
>TRBJ2-7|TRBV7-3|-
CASSPGTGPYEQYF
TGTGCCAGCAGCCCGGGAACCGGCCCCTACGAGCAGTACTTC
>TRBJ1-5|TRBV28|TRBD1
CASSGGTGGHQPQHF
TGTGCCAGCAGTGGGGGGACAGGGGGTCATCAGCCCCAGCATTTT
>TRBJ2-3|TRBV29-1|TRBD2
CSVVGALTSGTDTQYF
TGCAGCGTTGTTGGTGCCCTGACTAGCGGAACAGATACGCAGTATTTT
>TRBJ2-2|TRBV7-3|TRBD1
CASSLNPGGLGELFF
TGTGCCAGCAGCTTAAATCCAGGGGGCCTCGGGGAGCTGTTTTTT
>TRBJ1-3|TRBV4-3|-
CASSQDGTPGNTIYF
TGCGCCAGCAGCCAAGATGGGACACCTGGAAACACCATATATTTT
>TRBJ1-5|TRBV28|-
CASSILGNNQPQHF
TGTGCCAGCAGTATACTAGGGAACAATCAGCCCCAGCATTTT
>TRBJ1-2|TRBV7-9|-
CASSLEGNGYTF
TGTGCCAGCAGCTTAGAGGGGAATGGCTACACCTTC
>TRBJ2-7|TRBV5-4|-
CASSLPQRGEQYF
TGTGCCAGCAGCTTGCCGCAAAGGGGCGAGCAGTACTTC
>TRBJ2-5|TRBV10-3|TRBD1
CAIKGTAQETQYF
TGTGCCATCAAAGGGACAGCCCAAGAGACCCAGTACTTC
>TRBJ1-1|TRBV29-1|-
CSARSNMRSNTEAFF
TGCAGCGCCAGGTCAAACATGAGGTCGAACACTGAAGCTTTCTTT
>TRBJ1-1|TRBV5-4|-
CASSLAKAGNTEAFF
TGTGCCAGCAGCTTGGCAAAGGCCGGGAACACTGAAGCTTTCTTT